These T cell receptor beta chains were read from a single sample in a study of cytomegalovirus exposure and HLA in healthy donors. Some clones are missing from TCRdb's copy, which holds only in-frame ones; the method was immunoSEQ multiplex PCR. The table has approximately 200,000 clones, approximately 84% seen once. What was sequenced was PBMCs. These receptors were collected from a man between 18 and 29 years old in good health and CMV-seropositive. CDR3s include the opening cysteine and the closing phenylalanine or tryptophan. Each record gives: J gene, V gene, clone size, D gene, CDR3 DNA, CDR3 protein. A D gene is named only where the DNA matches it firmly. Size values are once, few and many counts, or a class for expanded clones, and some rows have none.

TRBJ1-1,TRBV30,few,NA,TGTGCCTGGAACCGTGGGGGGGTTGAAGCTTTCTTT,CAWNRGGVEAFF
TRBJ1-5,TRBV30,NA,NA,TGTGCCTGGACTGTGGGTTTGGGGCAGGGCAATCAGCCCCAGCATTTT,CAWTVGLGQGNQPQHF
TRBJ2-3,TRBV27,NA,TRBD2,TGTGCCAGCAAACGACTAGCGGGCCCTAGCACAGATACGCAGTATTTT,CASKRLAGPSTDTQYF
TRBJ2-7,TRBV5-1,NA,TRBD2,TGCGCCAGCAGCTTGGGTTCCGGGACTAGCGGGAAGTACCACGAGCAGTACTTC,CASSLGSGTSGKYHEQYF
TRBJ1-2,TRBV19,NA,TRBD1,TGTGCCAGTAGTATAGATTACAGGGGTCTCCACTATGGCTACACCTTC,CASSIDYRGLHYGYTF
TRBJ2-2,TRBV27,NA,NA,TGTGCCAGCAGTTTATTGGCGGCAACAACGAACACCGGGGAGCTGTTTTTT,CASSLLAATTNTGELFF
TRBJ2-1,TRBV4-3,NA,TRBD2,TGCGCCAGCAGCCGCGAAATAGCGGGAGAAGGTCATGAGCAGTTCTTC,CASSREIAGEGHEQFF
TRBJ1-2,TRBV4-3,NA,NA,TGCGCCAGCAGCCAAGGCCTCTGGGGGGACTATGGCTACACCTTC,CASSQGLWGDYGYTF
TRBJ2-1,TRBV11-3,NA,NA,TGTGCCAGCAGCCAGACTGGAGGTGAGCAGTTCTTC,CASSQTGGEQFF
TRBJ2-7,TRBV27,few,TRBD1,TGTGCCAGCAGTCCAACAGGGGGCTGGGTTTACGAGCAGTACTTC,CASSPTGGWVYEQYF
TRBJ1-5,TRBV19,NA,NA,TGTGCCAGTAGTCGGGGAGGTGGTAATCAGCCCCAGCATTTT,CASSRGGGNQPQHF
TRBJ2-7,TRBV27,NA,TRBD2,TGTGCCAGCAGTTCCGCGACTAGCGAACAGTACTTC,CASSSATSEQYF
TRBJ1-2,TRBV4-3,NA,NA,TGCGCCAGCAGCCAAGATGTCGAAAGCCCCTCGTATGGCTATGGCTACACCTTC,CASSQDVESPSYGYGYTF
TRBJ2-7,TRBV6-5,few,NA,TGTGCCAGCAGCCAAGGGGGCTACGAGCAGTACTTC,CASSQGGYEQYF
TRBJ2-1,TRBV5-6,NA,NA,TGTGCCAGCAGCCCCGAAAGCCCCCTAGTTTATACCTACAATGAGCAGTTCTTC,CASSPESPLVYTYNEQFF
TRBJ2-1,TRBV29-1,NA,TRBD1,TGCAGCGCTGACGCAGGGGGAAAATCTGGGGAGCAGTTCTTC,CSADAGGKSGEQFF
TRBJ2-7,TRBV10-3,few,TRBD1,TGTGCCATCAGGGGGGATCGGGACAGAAGCTCCTACGAGCAGTACTTC,CAIRGDRDRSSYEQYF
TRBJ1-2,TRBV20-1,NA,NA,TGCAGTGCTCCGGTCAACTATGGCTACACCTTC,CSAPVNYGYTF
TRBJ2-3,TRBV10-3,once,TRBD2,TGTGCCATCAGTGATTTAGCGGGAGGGAATACAGATACGCAGTATTTT,CAISDLAGGNTDTQYF
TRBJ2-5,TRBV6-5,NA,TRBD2,TGTGCCAGCAGTTACTGGACTAGCGGGGAAGAGACCCAGTACTTC,CASSYWTSGEETQYF
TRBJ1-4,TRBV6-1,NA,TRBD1,TGTGCCAGCAGTGAGGGGACAGGGGGAGAAAAACTGTTTTTT,CASSEGTGGEKLFF
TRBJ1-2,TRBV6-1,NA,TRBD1,TGTGCCAGCAGTGATTACGGACAGGACTATGGCTACACCTTC,CASSDYGQDYGYTF
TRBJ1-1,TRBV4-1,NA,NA,TGCGCCAGCAGCCAACTGGAGGGCCTTGAAGCTTTCTTT,CASSQLEGLEAFF
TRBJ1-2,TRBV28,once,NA,TGTGCCAGCAGTAAACAGGGTAGTGCTAACTATGGCTACACCTTC,CASSKQGSANYGYTF
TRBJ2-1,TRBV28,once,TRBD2,TGTGCCAGCAGTTTATACGGCCTAGCGGGAGGGTACAATGAGCAGTTCTTC,CASSLYGLAGGYNEQFF
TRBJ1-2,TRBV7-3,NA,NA,TGTGCCAGCAGCCAAGGAGGGGGGGGTCGTGGCTACACCTTC,CASSQGGGGRGYTF
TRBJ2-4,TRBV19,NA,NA,TGTGCCAGTACCCCCGGAGGGAACATTCAGTACTTC,CASTPGGNIQYF
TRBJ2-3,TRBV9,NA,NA,TGTGCCAGCAGCGCCTCGCGGCACCCTAGCACAGATACGCAGTATTTT,CASSASRHPSTDTQYF
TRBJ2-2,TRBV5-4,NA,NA,TGTGCCAGCAGCTCGGAGACTAGCACCGGGGAGCTGTTTTTT,CASSSETSTGELFF
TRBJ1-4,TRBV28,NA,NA,TGTGCCAGCAGTTTACGGCAGGGACAATTTCTGGATAATGAAAAACTGTTTTTT,CASSLRQGQFLDNEKLFF
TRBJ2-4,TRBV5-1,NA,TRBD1,TGCGCCAGCAGCTTAGAGGGACAGGGTGTACCGTACTTC,CASSLEGQGVPYF
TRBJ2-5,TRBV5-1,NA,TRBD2,TGCGCCAGCAGCTTGTTGACTAGCGGCCAAGAGACCCAGTACTTC,CASSLLTSGQETQYF
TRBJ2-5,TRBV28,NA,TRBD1,TGTGCCAGCAGTCAGGATGGGGACAGGGGGCGCGGGACCCAGTACTTC,CASSQDGDRGRGTQYF
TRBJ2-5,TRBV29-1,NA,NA,TGCAGCGTTGAATTAAGCCAGACCCAGTACTTC,CSVELSQTQYF
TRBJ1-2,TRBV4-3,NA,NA,TGCGCCAGCAGCCAAGATTATCACTTCTATGGCTACACCTTC,CASSQDYHFYGYTF
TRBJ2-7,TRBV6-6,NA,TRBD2,TGTGCCACCTCCCCCTTAGGGACTAGCTGGGGTTTGTTC,CATSPLGTSWGLF
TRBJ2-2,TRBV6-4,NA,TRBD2,TGTGCCAGCAGCGTGAGCGGGAGGGCCCGAACCGGGGAGCTGTTTTTT,CASSVSGRARTGELFF
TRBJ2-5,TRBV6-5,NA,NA,TGTGCCAGCAGTCCTCCCGCGGGTCGGGAGACCCAGTACTTC,CASSPPAGRETQYF
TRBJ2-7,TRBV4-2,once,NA,TGTGCCAGCAGCCAAGATTTGACAACTTACGAGCAGTACTTC,CASSQDLTTYEQYF
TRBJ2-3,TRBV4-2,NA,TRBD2,TGTGCCAGCAGCCAAGGGACTAGCGGGGGTCTCACAGATACGCAGTATTTT,CASSQGTSGGLTDTQYF
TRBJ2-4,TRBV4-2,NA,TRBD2,TGTGCCAGCAGCCAAGAAAGTCCGGCGGGAGGGTACATTCAGTACTTC,CASSQESPAGGYIQYF
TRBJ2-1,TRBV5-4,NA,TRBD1,TGTGCCAGCACCTCCGGGACAGCCAATGAGCAGTTCTTC,CASTSGTANEQFF
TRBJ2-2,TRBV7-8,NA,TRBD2,TGTGCCAGCAGCCCAGGGACTAGCGGAGCCACCGGGGAGCTGTTTTTT,CASSPGTSGATGELFF
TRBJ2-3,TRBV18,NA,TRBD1,TGTGCCAGCTCACCACCGGGACAGGACACAGATACGCAGTATTTT,CASSPPGQDTDTQYF
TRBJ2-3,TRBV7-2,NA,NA,TGTGCCAGCCGATGGAGCACCACAGATACGCAGTATTTT,CASRWSTTDTQYF
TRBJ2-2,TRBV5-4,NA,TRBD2,TGTGCCAGCAGCCAAGACGGACGGGAGGGCCCCACCGGGGAGCTGTTTTTT,CASSQDGREGPTGELFF
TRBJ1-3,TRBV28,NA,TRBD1,TGTGCCAGCAGTCCCAAGGACAGGCTTGGAAACACCATATATTTT,CASSPKDRLGNTIYF
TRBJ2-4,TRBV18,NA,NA,TGTGCCAGCTCACCCCTTTGGGGGGAGTTAGCCAAAAACATTCAGTACTTC,CASSPLWGELAKNIQYF
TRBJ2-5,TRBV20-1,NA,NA,TGCAGTGCTGGGCTTCAAGAGACCCAGTACTTC,CSAGLQETQYF
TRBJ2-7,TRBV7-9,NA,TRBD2,TGTGCCAGCAGCAAGGGACTAGCGGGAGGGCCCCCTCGGCCCCTGTACTTC,CASSKGLAGGPPRPLYF
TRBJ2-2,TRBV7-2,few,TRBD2,TGTGCCAGCAGCGCCTCTCTAGCGGGAGGGACCGGGGAGCTGTTTTTT,CASSASLAGGTGELFF
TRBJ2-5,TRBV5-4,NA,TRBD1,TGTGCCAGGGGACAGGGGGGAGAGACCCAGTACTTC,CARGQGGETQYF
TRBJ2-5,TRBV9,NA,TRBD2,TGTGCCAGCAGCGGGAGCGGGGGTATTACTGAGACCCAGTACTTC,CASSGSGGITETQYF
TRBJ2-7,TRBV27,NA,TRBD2,TGTGCCAGCAGGAGTCTCGGGGAGGGGGAGCAGTACTTC,CASRSLGEGEQYF